This T cell receptor (beta chain) was identified in a study of T cells after yellow fever vaccination. This clonotype has ten or more counts. Germline-derived CDR1 and CDR2 are SGDLS and YYNGEE. The CDR3 length is 15 residues. V was trimmed by 0 bases and J by 0 bases, leaving 10 bases between them. 5'RACE template switching generated TCR cDNA, adding a universal primer site and UMIs. In TCRdb, the 5' RACE reads were re-called with MiXCR into one record per CDR3 protein. The sample includes around 330,000 distinct CDR3 sequences, more than 3% of them seen just once. The sample here was PBMCs, taken on the day of the yellow fever booster vaccination. V usage is TRBV9 and J usage is TRBJ2-7; D unresolved. This clonotype originated in a man in his late teens or twenties who received the YFV17D yellow fever vaccine. CDR3 nucleotides: TGTGCCAGCAGCGTAGATCCAGGTAGCTCCTACGAGCAGTACTTC. Residues: CASSVDPGSSYEQYF.